The rows below give T cell receptor beta chains drawn from one sample of a study of human T cells and chemical hapten exposure. TCRdb ran MiXCR on the RACE reads and lists one entry per CDR3 protein. The sample has about 170,000 distinct CDR3 sequences, 28% seen once. The specimen comprised whole blood, sampled in connection with sensitization to the hapten diphenylcyclopropenone (DPC). The source of these receptors is a woman in her late teens or twenties with alopecia areata. Some clones in this sample may be carry-over from other donors' samples. Both conserved end residues are part of each CDR3. The D gene is left open where the match is weak. Rows give clone size only sometimes, using once, few, many, or a class for an expanded clone.

TRBJ1-5 | once | 16 | TRBV27 | TRBD1 | CASSPQDRGGNQPQHF | TGTGCCAGCAGTCCGCAGGACAGGGGAGGCAATCAGCCCCAGCATTTT
TRBJ2-7 | - | 14 | TRBV5-8 | TRBD2 | CASSFGRGGYEQYF | TGTGCCAGCAGCTTCGGACGCGGGGGCTACGAGCAGTACTTC
TRBJ2-2 | - | 16 | TRBV24-1 | - | CATSDLFQSNTGELFF | TGTGCCACCAGTGATTTGTTTCAATCTAACACCGGGGAGCTGTTTTTT
TRBJ2-7 | - | 11 | TRBV10-3 | - | CAIRTEGEQYF | TGTGCCATCAGGACAGAGGGCGAGCAGTACTTC
TRBJ2-7 | few | 15 | TRBV7-2 | - | CASSLSGSGYYEQYF | TGTGCCAGCAGCTTATCAGGGAGCGGGTACTACGAGCAGTACTTC
TRBJ2-5 | - | 11 | TRBV7-2 | - | CASSLIETRYF | TGTGCCAGCAGCTTAATAGAGACCCGGTACTTC
TRBJ1-1 | few | 13 | TRBV5-1 | - | CASSLAGSTEAFF | TGCGCCAGCAGCTTGGCGGGGAGCACTGAAGCTTTCTTT
TRBJ1-1 | - | 13 | TRBV25-1 | TRBD1 | CASRAQGGTEAFF | TGTGCCAGCAGAGCCCAGGGGGGCACTGAAGCTTTCTTT
TRBJ2-7 | many | 12 | TRBV5-5 | - | CASSFRLVEQYF | TGTGCCAGCAGCTTTAGATTGGTCGAGCAGTACTTC
TRBJ2-7 | many | 13 | TRBV12-3/TRBV12-4 | - | CASSLAGGYEQYF | TGTGCCAGCAGTTTAGCGGGGGGATACGAGCAGTACTTC
TRBJ2-3 | few | 12 | TRBV7-4 | - | CASSRMVDTQYF | TGTGCCAGCAGCCGTATGGTGGATACGCAGTATTTT
TRBJ2-7 | - | 13 | TRBV11-1 | - | CASSIPPDREQYF | TGTGCCAGCAGCATACCACCGGACCGGGAGCAGTACTTC
TRBJ1-2 | - | 15 | TRBV7-2 | TRBD1 | CASSLAGQGVYGYTF | TGTGCCAGCAGCTTAGCTGGACAGGGGGTCTATGGCTACACCTTC
TRBJ1-1 | few | 13 | TRBV6-2/TRBV6-3 | - | CASSPGLITEAFF | TGTGCCAGCAGTCCGGGACTGATCACTGAAGCTTTCTTT